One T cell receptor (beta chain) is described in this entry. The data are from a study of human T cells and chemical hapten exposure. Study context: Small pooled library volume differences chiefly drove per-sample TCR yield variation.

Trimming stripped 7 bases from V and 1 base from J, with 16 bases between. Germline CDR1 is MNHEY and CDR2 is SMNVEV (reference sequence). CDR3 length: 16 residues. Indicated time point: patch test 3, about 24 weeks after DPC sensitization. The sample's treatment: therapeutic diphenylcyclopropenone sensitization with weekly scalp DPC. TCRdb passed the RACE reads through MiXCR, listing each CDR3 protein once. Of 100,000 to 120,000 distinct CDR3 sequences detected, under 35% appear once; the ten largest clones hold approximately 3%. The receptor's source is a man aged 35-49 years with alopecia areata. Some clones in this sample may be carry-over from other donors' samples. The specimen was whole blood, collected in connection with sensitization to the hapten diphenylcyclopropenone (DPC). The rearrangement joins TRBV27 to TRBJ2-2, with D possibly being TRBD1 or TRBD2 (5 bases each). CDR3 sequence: CASTSRRGQNTGELFF. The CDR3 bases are TGTGCCAGCACCAGCCGACGGGGCCAGAACACCGGGGAGCTGTTTTTT.